This note documents a single T cell receptor (beta chain) sequence. Its antigen is as yet unknown. Here immunoSEQ multiplex PCR was the method, and the copy in TCRdb shows in-frame clones only, minus some. The sample lists approximately 160,000 clones, around 90% occurring once. Germline lookup yields CDR1 SGDLS and CDR2 YYNGEE. This CDR3 comprises 14 residues. The V end was cut by 4 bases, the J end by 8 bases, with 13 bases between. The data were taken from a study of T cell responses to AZD1222 COVID-19 vaccine. General observations from the study: Across the whole spike, CD4 TCRs peaked at regions 160-218 and 743-854. Baseline serology detected seropositivity in only six AZD1222 recipients. Donor demographics were predominantly white British with a female majority; clonal diversity may be underestimated. Close to half of all spike-specific TCRs reportedly target regions of the variants that are unmutated.

This clonotype originated in an adult who received the AZD1222 COVID-19 vaccine. The sequencing here drew on peripheral blood, taken 28 days after the second AZD1222 dose. This chain uses TRBV9 with TRBJ1-6; no clear D gene. CDR3: CASSPGLNDSPLHF. As DNA, the CDR3 is TGTGCCAGCAGCCCGGGTTTGAATGATTCACCCCTCCACTTT.